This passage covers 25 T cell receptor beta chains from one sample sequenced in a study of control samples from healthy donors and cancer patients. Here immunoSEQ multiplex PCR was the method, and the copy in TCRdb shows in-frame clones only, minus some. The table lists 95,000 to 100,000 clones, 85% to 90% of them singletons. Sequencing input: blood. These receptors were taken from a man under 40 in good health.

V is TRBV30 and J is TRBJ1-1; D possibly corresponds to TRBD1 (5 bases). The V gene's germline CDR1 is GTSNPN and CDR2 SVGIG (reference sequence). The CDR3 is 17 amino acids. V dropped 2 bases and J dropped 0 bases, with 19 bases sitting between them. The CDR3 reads CAWSTGFIPILNTEAFF. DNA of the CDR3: TGTGCCTGGAGTACAGGATTTATACCGATCTTGAACACTGAAGCTTTCTTT.

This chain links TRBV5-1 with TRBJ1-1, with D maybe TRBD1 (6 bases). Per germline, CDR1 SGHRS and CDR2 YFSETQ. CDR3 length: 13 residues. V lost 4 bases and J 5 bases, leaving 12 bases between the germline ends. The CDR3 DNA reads TGCGCCAGCAGCGAAACCGGGACAACTGAAGCTTTCTTT. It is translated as CASSETGTTEAFF.

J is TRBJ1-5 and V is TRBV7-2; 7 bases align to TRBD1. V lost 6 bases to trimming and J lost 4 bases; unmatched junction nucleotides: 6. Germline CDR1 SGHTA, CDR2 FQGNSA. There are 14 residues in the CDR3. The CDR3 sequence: CASSLQGRNQPQHF. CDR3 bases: TGTGCCAGCAGTTTACAGGGGAGGAATCAGCCCCAGCATTTT.

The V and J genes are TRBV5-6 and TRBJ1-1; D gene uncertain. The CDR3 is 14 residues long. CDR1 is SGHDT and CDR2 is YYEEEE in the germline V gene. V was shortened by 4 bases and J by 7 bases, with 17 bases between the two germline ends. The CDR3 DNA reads TGTGCCAGCAGCCCGGCCGGGGTTTGGGTTGAAGCTTTCTTT. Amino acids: CASSPAGVWVEAFF.

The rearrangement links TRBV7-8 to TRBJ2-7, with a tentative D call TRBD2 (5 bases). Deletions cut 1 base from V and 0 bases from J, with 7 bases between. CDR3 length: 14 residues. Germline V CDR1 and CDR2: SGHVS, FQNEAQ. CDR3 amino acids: CASSLGGNSYEQYF. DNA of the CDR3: TGTGCCAGCAGCTTAGGAGGGAACTCCTACGAGCAGTACTTC.

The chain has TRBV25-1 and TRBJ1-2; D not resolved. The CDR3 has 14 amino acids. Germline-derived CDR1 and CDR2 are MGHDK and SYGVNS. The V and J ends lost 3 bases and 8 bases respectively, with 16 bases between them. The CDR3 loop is CASSDARGWRGYTF. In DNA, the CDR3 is TGTGCCAGCAGTGATGCTCGGGGTTGGAGGGGCTACACCTTC.

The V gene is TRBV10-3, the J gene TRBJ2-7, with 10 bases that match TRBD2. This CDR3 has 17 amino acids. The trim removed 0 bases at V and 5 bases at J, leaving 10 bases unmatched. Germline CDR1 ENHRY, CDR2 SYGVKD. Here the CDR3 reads CAISESLSSGSIHEQYF. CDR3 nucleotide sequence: TGTGCCATCAGTGAGTCGCTCTCTAGCGGGAGCATCCACGAGCAGTACTTC.

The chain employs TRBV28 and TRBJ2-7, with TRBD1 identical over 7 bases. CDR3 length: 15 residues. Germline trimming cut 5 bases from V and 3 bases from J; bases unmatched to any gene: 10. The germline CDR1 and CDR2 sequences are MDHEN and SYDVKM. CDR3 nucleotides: TGTGCCAGCAGTACCTACGGGACAGCCTACTACGAGCAGTACTTC. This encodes CASSTYGTAYYEQYF.

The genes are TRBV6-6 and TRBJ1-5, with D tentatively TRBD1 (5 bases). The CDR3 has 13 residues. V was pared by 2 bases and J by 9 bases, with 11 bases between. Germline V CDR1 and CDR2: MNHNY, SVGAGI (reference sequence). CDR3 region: CASSYGGQRPQHF. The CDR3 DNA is TGTGCCAGCAGTTACGGCGGACAACGGCCCCAGCATTTT.

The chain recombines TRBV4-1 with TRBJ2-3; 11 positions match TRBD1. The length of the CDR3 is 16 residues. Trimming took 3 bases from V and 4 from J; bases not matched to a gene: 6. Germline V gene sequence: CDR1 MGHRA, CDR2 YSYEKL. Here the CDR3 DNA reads TGCGCCAGCAGCCAGCACGGGACAGGGGGTTCAGATACGCAGTATTTT. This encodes CASSQHGTGGSDTQYF.

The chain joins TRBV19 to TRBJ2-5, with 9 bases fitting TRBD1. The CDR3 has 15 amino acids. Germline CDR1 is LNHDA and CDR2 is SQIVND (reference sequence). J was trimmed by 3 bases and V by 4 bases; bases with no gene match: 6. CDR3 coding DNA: TGTGCCAGTAGTACTTCCGGGACAGGGAAAGAGACCCAGTACTTC. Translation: CASSTSGTGKETQYF.

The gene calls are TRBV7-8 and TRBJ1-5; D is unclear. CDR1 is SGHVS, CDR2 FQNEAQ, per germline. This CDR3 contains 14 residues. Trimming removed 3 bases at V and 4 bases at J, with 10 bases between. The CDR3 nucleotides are TGTGCCAGCAGCTTCCTTCTGGGTAATCAGCCCCAGCATTTT. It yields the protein CASSFLLGNQPQHF.

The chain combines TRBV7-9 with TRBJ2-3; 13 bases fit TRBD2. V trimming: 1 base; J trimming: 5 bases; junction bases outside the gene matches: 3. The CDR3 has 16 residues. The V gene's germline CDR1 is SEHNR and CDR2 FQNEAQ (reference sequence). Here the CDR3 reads CASSLGTSGSLDTQYF. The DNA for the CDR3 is TGTGCCAGCAGCTTAGGGACTAGCGGGAGTTTAGATACGCAGTATTTT.

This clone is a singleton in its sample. CDR3 sequence: CACTLSEGEISGNTIYF. DNA for the CDR3: TGTGCCTGCACCCTAAGCGAAGGGGAAATCTCTGGAAACACCATATATTTT. The chain uses TRBV30 and TRBJ1-3, with D perhaps TRBD1 (5 bases). The length of the CDR3 is 17 residues. Germline CDR1 reads GTSNPN; CDR2 reads SVGIG (reference sequence). V gave up 6 bases and J gave up 0 bases, with 21 bases separating them.

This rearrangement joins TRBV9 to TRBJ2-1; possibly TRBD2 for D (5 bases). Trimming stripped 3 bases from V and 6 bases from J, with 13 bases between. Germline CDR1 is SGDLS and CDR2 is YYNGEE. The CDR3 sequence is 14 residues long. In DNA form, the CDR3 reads TGTGCCAGCAGCGCCGGGGTGACGGCCAATGAGCAGTTCTTC. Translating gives CASSAGVTANEQFF.

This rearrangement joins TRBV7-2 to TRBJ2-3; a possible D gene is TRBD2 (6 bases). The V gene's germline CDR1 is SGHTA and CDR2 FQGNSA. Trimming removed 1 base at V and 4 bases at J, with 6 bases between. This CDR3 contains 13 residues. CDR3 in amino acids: CASSLGGADTQYF. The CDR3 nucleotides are TGTGCCAGCAGCTTAGGGGGGGCAGATACGCAGTATTTT.

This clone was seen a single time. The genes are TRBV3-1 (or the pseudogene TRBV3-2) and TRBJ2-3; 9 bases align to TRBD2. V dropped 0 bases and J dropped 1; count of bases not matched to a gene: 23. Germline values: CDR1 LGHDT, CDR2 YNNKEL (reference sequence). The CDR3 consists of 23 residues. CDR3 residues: CASSQDPSEDKRGAELGTDTQYF. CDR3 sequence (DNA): TGTGCCAGCAGCCAAGATCCAAGTGAGGACAAGCGGGGGGCCGAGTTGGGCACAGATACGCAGTATTTT.

As DNA, the CDR3 is TGTGCCAGCAGCCAAGAACTCATCCGGGGGACTCATGGAAACACCATATATTTT. It is translated as CASSQELIRGTHGNTIYF. V gene TRBV14 combines with J gene TRBJ1-3, with D possibly matching TRBD1 (5 bases). The CDR3 extends over 18 amino acids. Trimming cost V 0 bases and J 3 bases, with 18 bases left between them. Germline CDR1 reads SGHDN; CDR2 reads FVKESK.

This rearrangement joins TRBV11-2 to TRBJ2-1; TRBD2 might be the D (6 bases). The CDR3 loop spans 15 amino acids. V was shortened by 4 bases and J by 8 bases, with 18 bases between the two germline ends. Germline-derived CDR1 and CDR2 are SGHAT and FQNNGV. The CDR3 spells CASSSRDLGVDEQFF. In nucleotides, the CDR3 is TGTGCCAGCAGCTCTCGGGACTTAGGGGTCGATGAGCAGTTCTTC.

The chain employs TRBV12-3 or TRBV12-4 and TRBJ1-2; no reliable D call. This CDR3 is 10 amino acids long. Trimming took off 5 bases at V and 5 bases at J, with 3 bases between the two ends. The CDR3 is CASSQYGYTF. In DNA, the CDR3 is TGTGCCAGCAGTCAGTATGGCTACACCTTC.

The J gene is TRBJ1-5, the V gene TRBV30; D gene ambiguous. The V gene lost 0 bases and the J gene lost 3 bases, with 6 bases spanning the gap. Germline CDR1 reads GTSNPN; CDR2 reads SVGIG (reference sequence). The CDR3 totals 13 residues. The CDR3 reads CAWSVTSNQPQHF. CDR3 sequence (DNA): TGTGCCTGGAGTGTAACTTCCAATCAGCCCCAGCATTTT.

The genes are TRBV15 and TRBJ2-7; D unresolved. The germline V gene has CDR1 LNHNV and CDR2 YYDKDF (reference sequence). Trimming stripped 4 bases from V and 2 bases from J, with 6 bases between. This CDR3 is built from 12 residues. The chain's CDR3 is CATSKTTYEQYF. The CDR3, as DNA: TGTGCCACCAGCAAGACCACCTACGAGCAGTACTTC.

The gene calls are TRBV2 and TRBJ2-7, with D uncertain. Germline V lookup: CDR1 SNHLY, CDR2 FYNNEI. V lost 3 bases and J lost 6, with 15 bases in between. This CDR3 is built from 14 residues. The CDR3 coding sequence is TGTGCCAGCAGTGAGGAGCTAGTAGGCGGCGAGCAGTACTTC. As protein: CASSEELVGGEQYF.

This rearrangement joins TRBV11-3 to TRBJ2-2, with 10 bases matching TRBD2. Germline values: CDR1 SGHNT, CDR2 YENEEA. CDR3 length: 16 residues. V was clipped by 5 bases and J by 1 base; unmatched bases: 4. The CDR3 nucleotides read TGTGCCAGCAGCCCGGGACTAGCGCAGAACACCGGGGAGCTGTTTTTT. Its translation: CASSPGLAQNTGELFF.

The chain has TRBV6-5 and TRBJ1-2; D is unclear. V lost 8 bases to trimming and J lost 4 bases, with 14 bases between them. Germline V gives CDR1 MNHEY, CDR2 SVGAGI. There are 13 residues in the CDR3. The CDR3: CASSALFVYGYTF. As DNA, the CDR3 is TGTGCCAGCTCCGCTCTATTCGTCTATGGCTACACCTTC.